The 26 T cell receptor beta chains below all came from one sample that was sequenced in a study of CD8+ T cells in alopecia areata. Extracted RNA was reverse transcribed into cDNA, the sequencing template. Data came from immunoSEQ multiplex PCR; TCRdb stores just in-frame clones and leaves some out. There are over 200,000 clones in the sample; 50% to 60% occur only once, and approximately 0.45% lies in the top ten. The source was CD4+ T cells sorted from blood, collected at week 0. The receptors stem from a human donor with alopecia areata.

V usage is TRBV29-1 and J usage is TRBJ2-5, with unresolved D. Trimming took off 0 bases at V and 3 bases at J, with 8 bases between the two ends. In germline, CDR1 is SQVTM, CDR2 ANQGSEA. CDR3 length equals 13 residues. CDR3 nucleotides: TGCAGCGTTGAAGATTGGGCAGAAGAGACCCAGTACTTC. It translates to CSVEDWAEETQYF.

The chain is built from TRBV5-6 and TRBJ2-7; 10 bases agree with TRBD2. The CDR3 loop spans 16 amino acids. The germline gives CDR1 SGHDT, CDR2 YYEEEE. V dropped 4 bases and J dropped 4; count of bases not matched to a gene: 11. The CDR3 loop reads CASSAPRAGGTYEQYF. CDR3 nucleotide sequence: TGTGCCAGCAGCGCGCCTAGAGCGGGAGGGACTTACGAGCAGTACTTC.

This clone was detected a few times. The chain employs TRBV27 and TRBJ2-7, with D possibly matching TRBD1 (5 bases). Germline CDR1 is MNHEY and CDR2 is SMNVEV (reference sequence). The CDR3 contains 11 residues. Trimming left V 8 bases short and J 4 bases short, with 9 bases between. The CDR3, as DNA: TGTGCCAGCTCTAACAGGTACGAGCAGTACTTC. Translating it yields CASSNRYEQYF.

CDR3 in DNA: TGCGCCAGCAGCCAGGGACAGGGGGTGAACACCGGGGAGCTGTTTTTT. Translated, it gives CASSQGQGVNTGELFF. V gene TRBV5-1 combines with J gene TRBJ2-2, with 11 nucleotides matching TRBD1. The trim removed 4 bases at V and 1 base at J, leaving 3 bases unmatched. CDR3 size: 16 residues. Germline V lookup: CDR1 SGHRS, CDR2 YFSETQ.

The rearrangement links TRBV15 to TRBJ2-5; D tentatively fits TRBD1 or TRBD2 (5 bases each). The CDR3 is made up of 13 amino acids. Germline lookup yields CDR1 LNHNV and CDR2 YYDKDF (reference sequence). Trimming removed 3 bases from V and 11 bases from J, with 16 bases in between. In DNA form, the CDR3 reads TGTGCCACCAGCAGCCGGGACCGAGGGGAGCAGTACTTC. This translates into CATSSRDRGEQYF.

The chain uses TRBV30 and TRBJ1-1; D remains ambiguous. This CDR3 comprises 13 residues. Trimming removed 2 bases at V and 0 bases at J, with 7 bases between. The germline gives CDR1 GTSNPN, CDR2 SVGIG (reference sequence). The CDR3 here is CAWSSGMNTEAFF. The CDR3 nucleotides are TGTGCCTGGAGTTCGGGAATGAACACTGAAGCTTTCTTT. The variable domain in full, completed from reference TRBV30 and TRBJ1-1, reads SQTIHQWPATLVQPVGSPLSLECTVEGTSNPNLYWYRQAAGRGLQLLFYSVGIGQISSEVPQNLSASRPQDRQFILSSKKLLLSDSGFYLCAWSSGMNTEAFFGQGTRLTVV.

The J gene is TRBJ1-1, the V gene TRBV29-1; no reliable D call. Looked up from germline, CDR1 is SQVTM and CDR2 is ANQGSEA. The CDR3 is made up of 12 amino acids. V was trimmed by 1 base and J by 11 bases, leaving 14 bases between them. CDR3 sequence: CSVEAAAVSAFF. The CDR3 bases are TGCAGCGTTGAAGCCGCTGCAGTTTCGGCTTTCTTT.

This clone has more than one count but fewer than ten. The sample has other DNA sequences that encode this CDR3 too. The chain employs TRBV7-2 and TRBJ2-5; D is unresolved. Looked up from germline, CDR1 is SGHTA and CDR2 is FQGNSA. With 1 base removed from V and 0 bases from J, the gap between germline ends came to 6 bases. The CDR3 is made up of 14 amino acids. CDR3 DNA sequence: TGTGCCAGCAGCTTAGTGGTATACCAAGAGACCCAGTACTTC. This translates into CASSLVVYQETQYF.

The chain carries TRBV18 and TRBJ1-1; 10 positions agree with TRBD1. In germline, CDR1 is KGHSH, CDR2 LQKENI. V lost 3 bases to trimming and J lost 4 bases; unmatched junction nucleotides: 5. The length of the CDR3 is 15 residues. In nucleotides, the CDR3 is TGTGCCAGCTCACCCGACAGGGGGCTGAGCACTGAAGCTTTCTTT. As protein: CASSPDRGLSTEAFF.

The chain joins TRBV23-1 to TRBJ2-6; the D gene is possibly TRBD2 (5 bases). TRBV23-1 is given ORF status, its function remaining uncertain. Trimming removed 3 bases at V and 4 bases at J, with 13 bases between. The CDR3 is 16 amino acids. For the CDR3, the DNA is TGCGCCAGCAGTCATCGGGGATGGAAAGGGGCCAACGTCCTGACTTTC. Encoded protein: CASSHRGWKGANVLTF.

This clone was seen a handful of times. The chain employs TRBV30 and TRBJ2-1, with TRBD2 identical over 14 bases. Per the germline V gene, CDR1 is GTSNPN and CDR2 is SVGIG (reference sequence). The CDR3 is 13 residues long. V lost 3 bases to trimming and J lost 9 bases; unmatched junction nucleotides: 1. CDR3 sequence reads: CAWRTSGRAEQFF. CDR3 sequence (DNA): TGTGCCTGGAGGACTAGCGGGAGGGCTGAGCAGTTCTTC.

This chain connects TRBV5-1 to TRBJ2-1, with 9 positions matching TRBD1. Germline assignment: CDR1 SGHRS and CDR2 YFSETQ. Trimming at V came to 4 bases and at J to 7 bases, leaving 6 bases not matched to a gene. There are 14 residues in the CDR3. The CDR3 loop reads CASSQGTGTNEQFF. The DNA for the CDR3 is TGCGCCAGCAGCCAAGGGACAGGGACGAATGAGCAGTTCTTC.

The chain carries TRBV7-6 and TRBJ2-1; 7 positions agree with TRBD2. Germline CDR1 and CDR2: SGHVS and FNYEAQ. Trimming removed 3 bases from V and 0 bases from J; junction bases left unmatched: 11. This CDR3 comprises 18 residues. The CDR3 bases are TGTGCCAGCAGCTTGGAAGGACTAGTTCCTAGCTCCTACAATGAGCAGTTCTTC. Its protein product is CASSLEGLVPSSYNEQFF.

The genes are TRBV11-3 and TRBJ2-4; D is ambiguous. Germline V gene data show CDR1 as SGHNT and CDR2 as YENEEA. The CDR3 extends over 14 amino acids. V lost 1 base and J 8 bases, leaving 12 bases between the germline ends. As DNA, the CDR3 is TGTGCCAGCAGCTTAGGCGGACCTCCGGACATTCAGTACTTC. It specifies CASSLGGPPDIQYF.

The chain has TRBV27 and TRBJ2-7; D remains unclear. The V gene's germline CDR1 is MNHEY and CDR2 SMNVEV (reference sequence). The CDR3 extends over 15 amino acids. Trimming removed 3 bases from V and 5 bases from J, with 17 bases in between. CDR3 nucleotides: TGTGCCAGCAGTTTCCTCAGTCTCAGGATGGACGAGCAGTACTTC. Translation gives CASSFLSLRMDEQYF.

The V call is TRBV30, the J call TRBJ1-5, with D maybe TRBD1 (5 bases). This CDR3 region has 12 residues. Trimming cost V 5 bases and J 1 base, with 6 bases left between them. The germline V gene encodes CDR1 GTSNPN and CDR2 SVGIG (reference sequence). The CDR3 protein is CAWDSSNQPQHF. CDR3 nucleotides: TGTGCCTGGGACAGCAGCAATCAGCCCCAGCATTTT.

V usage is TRBV30 and J usage is TRBJ2-7; D unclear. Trimming took off 0 bases at V and 7 bases at J, with 7 bases between the two ends. CDR1 is GTSNPN, CDR2 SVGIG, per germline (reference sequence). This CDR3 is built from 11 residues. The CDR3 protein is CAWSVRAEQYF. For the CDR3, the DNA is TGTGCCTGGAGTGTTCGGGCAGAGCAGTACTTC.

The rearrangement links TRBV6-5 to TRBJ1-1; D is ambiguous. Germline CDR1 reads MNHEY; CDR2 reads SVGAGI. The CDR3 spans 13 residues. V lost 4 bases, J lost 1 base, and 7 bases lay in between. The CDR3, as DNA: TGTGCCAGCAGTTTAACAGAGAACACTGAAGCTTTCTTT. It translates to CASSLTENTEAFF.

The chain recombines TRBV7-9 with TRBJ2-7; TRBD1 aligns across 8 bases. This CDR3 has 15 amino acids. The V segment lost 2 bases and the J segment 2 bases; nucleotides outside the gene matches: 5. Germline values: CDR1 SEHNR, CDR2 FQNEAQ (reference sequence). The CDR3 reads CASSLKTGGPYEQYF. The CDR3 nucleotides are TGTGCCAGCAGCTTAAAAACAGGGGGGCCCTACGAGCAGTACTTC.

The CDR3 sequence: CASSEVVPGSGGYTF. DNA of the CDR3: TGTGCCAGCAGCGAAGTCGTCCCGGGGTCGGGAGGCTACACCTTC. The chain has TRBV11-2 and TRBJ1-2; D is unresolved. Trimming shortened V by 5 bases and J by 8 bases, and 21 bases separated the two germline ends. The CDR3 spans 15 residues. Germline V gene lookup returns CDR1 SGHAT and CDR2 FQNNGV.

This clone was picked up a small number of times. V and J are TRBV5-1 and TRBJ2-1, with 8 nucleotides matching TRBD1. V gave up 2 bases and J gave up 3 bases; unmatched junction bases: 4. The CDR3 consists of 15 residues. The germline gives CDR1 SGHRS, CDR2 YFSETQ. The DNA for the CDR3 is TGCGCCAGCAGCTTACAGGGGGTATTCTACAATGAGCAGTTCTTC. This gives the protein CASSLQGVFYNEQFF. Full variable domain (remainder filled in from reference TRBV5-1 and TRBJ2-1): KAGVTQTPRYLIKTRGQQVTLSCSPISGHRSVSWYQQTPGQGLQFLFEYFSETQRNKGNFPGRFSGRQFSNSRSEMNVSTLELGDSALYLCASSLQGVFYNEQFFGPGTRLTVL.

In the case of this clone: The same CDR3 is also encoded by other DNA sequences in this sample. The V call is TRBV2, the J call TRBJ2-3, with no clear D. Trimming removed 2 bases at V and 2 bases at J, with 8 bases between. There are 14 residues in the CDR3. Germline V gene sequence: CDR1 SNHLY, CDR2 FYNNEI. The CDR3 DNA follows: TGTGCCAGCAGTGAACTGGGCCTCACAGATACGCAGTATTTT. Residues: CASSELGLTDTQYF.

The chain is built from TRBV29-1 and TRBJ1-2; D remains unclear. V lost 8 bases to trimming and J lost 3 bases, with 16 bases between them. CDR3 length: 13 amino acids. Looked up from germline, CDR1 is SQVTM and CDR2 is ANQGSEA. CDR3 amino acids: CSYHRVVDYGYTF. The DNA for the CDR3 is TGCAGCTACCATCGGGTTGTAGACTATGGCTACACCTTC.

This clone has a handful of counts. The rearrangement links TRBV18 to TRBJ1-1; D possibly corresponds to TRBD1 (6 bases). The CDR3 spans 14 residues. The V gene lost 1 base and the J gene lost 2 bases, with 8 bases spanning the gap. Per germline, CDR1 KGHSH and CDR2 LQKENI. CDR3 in DNA: TGTGCCAGCTCACCACGGACAGCAAACACTGAAGCTTTCTTT. Translating it yields CASSPRTANTEAFF.

V usage is TRBV5-1 and J usage is TRBJ2-3; no firm D call. Germline assignment: CDR1 SGHRS and CDR2 YFSETQ. The CDR3 is 14 amino acids. Trimming stripped 1 base from V and 2 bases from J, with 8 bases between. CDR3 nucleotide sequence: TGCGCCAGCAGCTTGAGTCGGTCCACAGATACGCAGTATTTT. It is translated as CASSLSRSTDTQYF.

V and J are TRBV2 and TRBJ1-1; no reliable D call. The CDR3 runs 16 residues. Germline V gene data show CDR1 as SNHLY and CDR2 as FYNNEI. V lost 0 bases and J lost 1, with 12 bases in between. The CDR3 is CASSEADPGRNTEAFF. The CDR3 DNA follows: TGTGCCAGCAGTGAAGCCGATCCGGGGAGGAACACTGAAGCTTTCTTT.